The 18 T cell receptor beta chains in this list originate from one sample, sequenced in a study of graft-versus-host responses after intestinal transplantation (dated by TCRdb to about 2021). According to the study, the label for this sample's time point signals: cells obtained before transplantation from donor or recipient. These receptors are not linked to any known antigen. Library generation was performed with the immunoSEQ multiplex PCR assay. In TCRdb, the immuneACCESS table is reduced to in-frame sequences with V and J assigned. These tables do not hold every clone; where another copy was compared, an unresolved V gene accounts for under half, and the others remain unexplained. This sample has approximately 54,000 clones in its table, and 84% of those were observed once. The top ten clones comprise less than 0.55% of the sample. The source material was unstimulated CD4+ T cells sorted from spleen or lymph node cells, sampled before transplant. These receptors originate from a human donor who was the organ donor for an intestinal transplant.

This clone was counted once. The chain uses TRBV7-2 and TRBJ2-1; 7 positions match TRBD2. Germline V gives CDR1 SGHTA, CDR2 FQGNSA. Germline trimming cut 3 bases from V and 4 bases from J; bases unmatched to any gene: 3. The CDR3 totals 14 residues. The CDR3 region is CASSLVGGYNEQFF. The DNA of the CDR3 is TGTGCCAGCAGCTTGGTGGGGGGGTACAATGAGCAGTTCTTC.

V is TRBV2 and J is TRBJ1-4; TRBD1 is a possible D gene (5 bases). Trimming stripped 5 bases from V and 5 bases from J, with 12 bases between. CDR3 length equals 14 residues. CDR1 is SNHLY, CDR2 FYNNEI, per germline. In DNA, the CDR3 is TGTGCCAGCAGTATCGACAGATTAAATGAAAAACTGTTTTTT. Translated, it gives CASSIDRLNEKLFF.

This clone was recorded a few times. This chain joins TRBV10-3 and TRBJ1-2, with D unresolved. Germline loops: CDR1 ENHRY, CDR2 SYGVKD. V was clipped by 7 bases and J by 3 bases, with 12 bases between them. The CDR3 length is 13 residues. CDR3 region: CAINPGLDYGYTF. As DNA, the CDR3 is TGTGCCATCAATCCCGGCCTAGACTATGGCTACACCTTC.

The rearrangement joins TRBV19 to TRBJ2-1, with D perhaps TRBD2 (7 bases). This CDR3 region has 16 residues. Germline V lookup: CDR1 LNHDA, CDR2 SQIVND (reference sequence). The V gene lost 4 bases and the J gene lost 4 bases, with 17 bases spanning the gap. The CDR3 loop is CASSTRRGALYNEQFF. Here the CDR3 DNA reads TGTGCCAGTAGTACACGACGGGGGGCCTTATACAATGAGCAGTTCTTC.

The genes are TRBV7-2 and TRBJ1-5; no definite D call. Trimming stripped 0 bases from V and 3 bases from J, with 3 bases between. The CDR3 is 13 residues long. CDR1 and CDR2 (germline): SGHTA, FQGNSA. The CDR3 DNA sequence: TGTGCCAGCAGCTTAGCATACAATCAGCCCCAGCATTTT. It yields the protein CASSLAYNQPQHF.

This clone was counted a single time. The V gene is TRBV2, the J gene TRBJ1-1; tentatively, D is TRBD1 (6 bases). The CDR3 extends over 15 amino acids. The V end was cut by 6 bases, the J end by 1 base, with 15 bases between. Germline V gene sequence: CDR1 SNHLY, CDR2 FYNNEI. As DNA, the CDR3 is TGTGCCAGCAGACCTACGGGGACATCGAACACTGAAGCTTTCTTT. The encoded protein is CASRPTGTSNTEAFF.

The V and J genes are TRBV29-1 and TRBJ1-5; D is unclear. Germline V lookup: CDR1 SQVTM, CDR2 ANQGSEA. The ends were cut back, 8 bases at V and 4 bases at J, with 15 bases in the middle. This CDR3 has 13 residues. The CDR3 reads CSCKSGNNQPQHF. The CDR3 DNA follows: TGCAGCTGTAAGTCGGGAAATAATCAGCCCCAGCATTTT.

The rearrangement uses TRBV2 and TRBJ1-6; the D is unclear. The V gene's germline CDR1 is SNHLY and CDR2 FYNNEI. Trimming removed 2 bases at V and 5 bases at J, with 13 bases between. This CDR3 has 16 amino acids. The CDR3 sequence: CASSEIWPANNSPLHF. Written as DNA, the CDR3 is TGTGCCAGCAGTGAAATCTGGCCGGCCAATAATTCACCCCTCCACTTT.

The CDR3 DNA follows: TGTGCCAGTAGTTTATATTGGAGTAACAGCCAAAACGTCCTGACTTTC. It yields the protein CASSLYWSNSQNVLTF. V is TRBV19 and J is TRBJ2-6, with D uncertain. Trimming left V 5 bases short and J 10 bases short, with 21 bases between. This CDR3 is 16 amino acids long. CDR1 is LNHDA and CDR2 is SQIVND in the germline V gene (reference sequence). Drawing the rest from reference TRBV19 and TRBJ2-6, the complete variable domain is DGGITQSPKYLFRKEGQNVTLSCEQNLNHDAMYWYRQDPGQGLRLIYYSQIVNDFQKGDIAEGYSVSREKKESFPLTVTSAQKNPTAFYLCASSLYWSNSQNVLTFGAGSRLTVL.

The V call is TRBV19, the J call TRBJ2-1; TRBD2 aligns across 13 bases. The junction had 15 bases not matched to a gene; V was cut back by 11 bases and J by 5 bases. This CDR3 region has 17 residues. CDR1 is LNHDA, CDR2 SQIVND, per germline (reference sequence). The CDR3 coding sequence is TGTGCCTCCCAAGACAGGGGGACTAGCGGGAAGCACAATGAGCAGTTCTTC. This codes for CASQDRGTSGKHNEQFF.

Here the CDR3 DNA reads TGTGCCAGCAGAAAGGGACAGAACTACGAGCAGTACTTC. Protein: CASRKGQNYEQYF. This rearrangement joins TRBV6-5 to TRBJ2-7; 7 bases agree with TRBD1. Germline CDR1 reads MNHEY; CDR2 reads SVGAGI. CDR3 length: 13 residues. The V gene end was trimmed by 6 bases and the J gene end by 3 bases; junction bases not matched to a gene: 5.

This chain connects TRBV18 to TRBJ1-1; D gene unclear. This CDR3 contains 14 residues. The germline V gene has CDR1 KGHSH and CDR2 LQKENI. V lost 1 base and J lost 0, with 6 bases in between. The CDR3 DNA is TGTGCCAGCTCACCACAGGGTATGAACACTGAAGCTTTCTTT. It is translated as CASSPQGMNTEAFF.

This clone was detected a few times. Different DNA sequences within this sample yield the same CDR3. V is TRBV6-6 and J is TRBJ1-3; 9 bases match TRBD1. Trimming took 4 bases from V and 1 from J; bases not matched to a gene: 5. This CDR3 is 16 amino acids long. Germline CDR1 and CDR2: MNHNY and SVGAGI (reference sequence). The CDR3 coding sequence is TGTGCCAGCAGTTTCCCGGACAGGGGATCTGGAAACACCATATATTTT. It yields the protein CASSFPDRGSGNTIYF.

V usage is TRBV2 and J usage is TRBJ2-3; D call uncertain. Deletions cut 7 bases from V and 6 bases from J, with 8 bases between. This CDR3 has 11 residues. The germline gives CDR1 SNHLY, CDR2 FYNNEI. The CDR3 DNA reads as TGTGCCAGCACGACGGTCGATACGCAGTATTTT. Its translation is CASTTVDTQYF.

This chain uses TRBV6-7 with TRBJ2-5; 11 bases fit TRBD2. TRBV6-7 is an ORF, with its function uncertain. The CDR3 has 16 residues. The CDR3 sequence is CVSKKLPSGGRRTQYF. Written as DNA, the CDR3 is TGTGTCAGTAAAAAACTTCCTAGCGGGGGGCGACGGACCCAGTACTTC.

The gene calls are TRBV5-4 and TRBJ2-1; D is unresolved. Germline lookup yields CDR1 SGHNT and CDR2 YYREEE (reference sequence). The CDR3 runs to 15 residues. V lost 2 bases and J 4 bases, leaving 13 bases between the germline ends. The CDR3 coding sequence is TGTGCCAGCAGCTTAAGGCGGTCGACTTACAATGAGCAGTTCTTC. Protein product: CASSLRRSTYNEQFF.

This chain links TRBV9 with TRBJ2-3; 7 bases match TRBD2. Germline CDR1 and CDR2: SGDLS and YYNGEE. The trim removed 2 bases at V and 4 bases at J, leaving 10 bases unmatched. The CDR3 runs 16 residues. Here the CDR3 reads CASSVYSGFMADTQYF. The CDR3 DNA sequence: TGTGCCAGCAGCGTTTATAGCGGGTTTATGGCAGATACGCAGTATTTT. Full variable domain (remainder filled in from reference TRBV9 and TRBJ2-3): DSGVTQTPKHLITATGQRVTLRCSPRSGDLSVYWYQQSLDQGLQFLIQYYNGEERAKGNILERFSAQQFPDLHSELNLSSLELGDSALYFCASSVYSGFMADTQYFGPGTRLTVL.

The V gene is TRBV7-2, the J gene TRBJ2-7; 8 bases fit TRBD2. V lost 1 base and J lost 2; bases outside the gene matches: 7. The CDR3 sequence is 16 residues long. Germline lookup yields CDR1 SGHTA and CDR2 FQGNSA. CDR3 bases: TGTGCCAGCAGCTTAGTGATGGCGGGGGGCCCCTACGAGCAGTACTTC. Its protein product is CASSLVMAGGPYEQYF.